This passage covers 9 T cell receptor beta chains from one sample sequenced in a study of T-cell reconstitution after alpha-beta-depleted transplantation in children. It was with unique molecular identifiers that the TCRbeta library was prepared. Via MiXCR, TCRdb re-called the PCR reads, giving one row per CDR3 protein. The sample records about 74,000 distinct CDR3 sequences, over 12% being singletons. The sample was PBMCs, mostly from graft donor cells, taken 180 days after TCRalphabeta/CD19-depleted stem cell transplant. Every receptor here comes from a male patient between 2 and 10 years old who had a stem cell transplant for acute lymphoblastic leukemia, so the T cells may come from the graft donor.

Many counts were recorded for this clonotype. The chain joins TRBV6-5 to TRBJ1-1; 8 positions agree with TRBD1. The CDR3 runs to 14 residues. With 6 bases clipped from V and 4 bases from J, the junction kept 7 bases outside the gene matches. CDR1 and CDR2 from the germline V gene are MNHEY and SVGAGI. CDR3 nucleotides: TGTGCCAGCAGCCTAAACAGGGGGATCACTGAAGCTTTCTTT. Encoded protein: CASSLNRGITEAFF.

V gene TRBV4-3 combines with J gene TRBJ2-2; 11 bases agree with TRBD2. The CDR3 totals 16 residues. V shed 1 base and J 6 bases; nucleotides not matched to a gene: 4. Germline V gene lookup returns CDR1 LGHNA and CDR2 YSLEER. DNA of the CDR3: TGCGCCAGCAGCCAAGTCTTAGCGGGGGGGCCCGGGGAGCTGTTTTTT. It codes for CASSQVLAGGPGELFF.

V usage is TRBV9 and J usage is TRBJ2-4; tentative D call: TRBD1 (5 bases). Germline CDR1 SGDLS, CDR2 YYNGEE. The CDR3 loop spans 15 amino acids. V was pared by 6 bases and J by 8 bases, with 21 bases between. The CDR3 bases are TGTGCCAGCAACCCCGATCGAATCCAGGGTGACATTCAGTACTTC. Residues: CASNPDRIQGDIQYF.

The rearrangement uses TRBV20-1 and TRBJ2-2; a possible D gene is TRBD2 (5 bases). Germline lookup yields CDR1 DFQATT and CDR2 SNEGSKA (reference sequence). This CDR3 is 15 amino acids long. V was shortened by 5 bases and J by 3 bases, with 16 bases between the two germline ends. The CDR3 reads CSAEVSDSHTGELFF. DNA for the CDR3: TGCAGTGCTGAGGTCTCGGACTCCCACACCGGGGAGCTGTTTTTT.

The chain joins TRBV7-9 to TRBJ1-2, with TRBD1 matching 8 bases. V lost 6 bases and J lost 11; bases outside the gene matches: 8. The CDR3 is made up of 12 amino acids. Germline V lookup: CDR1 SEHNR, CDR2 FQNEAQ (reference sequence). The DNA for the CDR3 is TGTGCCAGCAGTCGGGACAGGATGAGATACACCTTC. Its protein is CASSRDRMRYTF. The full variable domain, its missing parts supplied by reference TRBV7-9 and TRBJ1-2, is DTGVSQNPRHKITKRGQNVTFRCDPISEHNRLYWYRQTLGQGPEFLTYFQNEAQLEKSRLLSDRFSAERPKGSFSTLEIQRTEQGDSAMYLCASSRDRMRYTFGSGTRLTVV.

In DNA, the CDR3 is TGCAGCGTTGAAGACGGACTAGCGGGAGGGCCGTACACCGGGGAGCTGTTTTTT. Its protein product is CSVEDGLAGGPYTGELFF. The rearrangement joins TRBV29-1 to TRBJ2-2, with 15 bases matching TRBD2. After removal of 0 bases from V and 3 bases from J, the junction contained 5 bases not matched to a gene. Germline V gives CDR1 SQVTM, CDR2 ANQGSEA. CDR3 length: 18 residues.

In this sample, this clonotype turned up many times. V and J are TRBV20-1 and TRBJ1-2; D not resolved. The CDR3 totals 16 residues. CDR1 is DFQATT, CDR2 SNEGSKA, per germline (reference sequence). V gave up 1 base and J gave up 6 bases, with 21 bases separating them. The CDR3 DNA is TGCAGTGCTAGAGGTCCCGCCCCGACACGGGCGGATGGCTACACCTTC. Protein: CSARGPAPTRADGYTF.

On this clonotype itself: At one end, the junction sequence differs from germline, possibly due to a read error. This chain links TRBV7-2 with TRBJ1-2; TRBD1 matches 7 bases. Germline assignment: CDR1 SGHTA and CDR2 FQGNSA. CDR3 size: 15 residues. Here the CDR3 DNA reads TGTGCCAGCAGCTCTTTGACAGGGTTTCGGGATGGCGACACCTTC. This encodes CASSSLTGFRDGDTF. Complete variable domain (other parts from reference TRBV7-2 and TRBJ1-2): GAGVSQSPSNKVTEKGKDVELRCDPISGHTALYWYRQSLGQGLEFLIYFQGNSAPDKSGLPSDRFSAERTGGSVSTLTIQRTQQEDSAVYLCASSSLTGFRDGDTFGSGTRLTVV.

The chain couples TRBV7-9 to TRBJ2-2, with 9 bases fitting TRBD1. Germline CDR1 SEHNR, CDR2 FQNEAQ (reference sequence). This CDR3 spans 17 amino acids. The V segment lost 11 bases and the J segment 4 bases; nucleotides outside the gene matches: 17. In DNA, the CDR3 is TGTGCCCGACCACTACTGCCGGGACAGGGCCCCACCGGGGAGCTGTTTTTT. Protein sequence: CARPLLPGQGPTGELFF.